The rows below give T cell receptor beta chains drawn from one sample of a study of human T cells and chemical hapten exposure. TCRdb re-called the RACE reads with MiXCR, one entry per CDR3 protein. This table holds under 70,000 distinct CDR3 sequences, around 11% found once. The sequencing here drew on whole blood, taken in connection with sensitization to the hapten diphenylcyclopropenone (DPC). The source is a woman aged 40-49 years with alopecia areata. Some clones in this sample may be carry-over from other donors' samples. CDR3s include the opening cysteine and the closing phenylalanine or tryptophan. A D gene is named only where the DNA matches it firmly. A clone size is listed for some rows: how often the clone was seen (once, few, many), or a class if it is expanded.

abundance: NA; j_gene: TRBJ2-1; d_gene: NA; v_gene: TRBV7-6; CDR3aa: CASSPLPGGPYNEQFF; CDR3nt: TGTGCCAGCAGCCCGCTCCCCGGGGGGCCCTACAATGAGCAGTTCTTC
abundance: few; j_gene: TRBJ2-2; d_gene: NA; v_gene: TRBV20-1; CDR3aa: CSASRGTGELFF; CDR3nt: TGCAGTGCTAGTAGGGGAACCGGGGAGCTGTTTTTT
abundance: few; j_gene: TRBJ1-3; d_gene: NA; v_gene: TRBV4-1; CDR3aa: CASTSGSSLSGNTIYF; CDR3nt: TGCGCCAGCACCTCCGGTTCCTCCCTCTCTGGAAACACCATATATTTT
abundance: many; j_gene: TRBJ2-5; d_gene: TRBD2; v_gene: TRBV7-6; CDR3aa: CASSSGNGGARETQYF; CDR3nt: TGTGCCAGCAGCTCTGGGAACGGGGGGGCCCGGGAGACCCAGTACTTC
abundance: NA; j_gene: TRBJ2-5; d_gene: NA; v_gene: TRBV5-4; CDR3aa: CASSPRQSFGRETQYF; CDR3nt: TGTGCCAGCAGCCCCCGACAGTCTTTTGGGAGGGAGACCCAGTACTTC
abundance: NA; j_gene: TRBJ1-2; d_gene: NA; v_gene: TRBV5-1; CDR3aa: CASSLAVESYGYTF; CDR3nt: TGCGCCAGCAGCTTGGCCGTGGAGAGCTATGGCTACACCTTC
abundance: NA; j_gene: TRBJ2-6; d_gene: NA; v_gene: TRBV24-1; CDR3aa: CATSAWYSGANVLTF; CDR3nt: TGTGCCACCAGTGCATGGTACTCTGGGGCCAACGTCCTGACTTTC
abundance: many; j_gene: TRBJ2-3; d_gene: TRBD1; v_gene: TRBV5-4; CDR3aa: CASSLGGTGYIGTDTQYF; CDR3nt: TGTGCCAGCAGCTTGGGGGGGACAGGGTACATCGGCACAGATACGCAGTATTTT
abundance: many; j_gene: TRBJ1-4; d_gene: NA; v_gene: TRBV6-5; CDR3aa: CASTRRLSATNEKLFF; CDR3nt: TGTGCCAGCACCCGGAGGCTCTCGGCAACTAATGAAAAACTGTTTTTT
abundance: many; j_gene: TRBJ2-7; d_gene: TRBD2; v_gene: TRBV7-8; CDR3aa: CASSSGLATYEQYF; CDR3nt: TGTGCCAGCAGCTCTGGACTAGCCACCTACGAGCAGTACTTC
abundance: NA; j_gene: TRBJ2-7; d_gene: TRBD2; v_gene: TRBV5-4; CDR3aa: CASSPIRGGTGEQYF; CDR3nt: TGTGCCAGCAGCCCGATTCGGGGGGGTACGGGGGAGCAGTACTTC
abundance: many; j_gene: TRBJ2-7; d_gene: TRBD1; v_gene: TRBV7-2; CDR3aa: CASSTSRDRDRQYF; CDR3nt: TGTGCCAGCAGCACGTCCCGGGACAGGGACAGGCAGTACTTC
abundance: few; j_gene: TRBJ2-5; d_gene: NA; v_gene: TRBV5-1; CDR3aa: CASSLAGTRETQYF; CDR3nt: TGCGCCAGCAGCTTGGCGGGAACGAGAGAGACCCAGTACTTC
abundance: few; j_gene: TRBJ1-6; d_gene: NA; v_gene: TRBV9; CDR3aa: CASSPGAGINSPLHF; CDR3nt: TGTGCCAGCAGCCCAGGGGCCGGGATCAATTCACCCCTCCACTTT
abundance: few; j_gene: TRBJ2-7; d_gene: NA; v_gene: TRBV4-1; CDR3aa: CASSQDMGLRYEQYF; CDR3nt: TGCGCCAGCAGCCAAGATATGGGCCTCAGGTACGAGCAGTACTTC
abundance: many; j_gene: TRBJ2-1; d_gene: NA; v_gene: TRBV7-6; CDR3aa: CASSLERRTYNEQFF; CDR3nt: TGTGCCAGCAGCTTAGAACGTCGGACCTACAATGAGCAGTTCTTC
abundance: NA; j_gene: TRBJ1-5; d_gene: NA; v_gene: TRBV20-1; CDR3aa: CSAIRGAGDSNQPQHF; CDR3nt: TGCAGTGCTATAAGAGGGGCAGGGGATAGCAATCAGCCCCAGCATTTT